The 32 T cell receptor beta chains below were found in one sample sequenced in a study of human T cells and chemical hapten exposure. TCRdb re-called the RACE reads through MiXCR, storing one row per CDR3 protein. Of roughly 81,000 distinct CDR3 sequences in the sample, 8.5% were seen once. Indicated time point: pre-sensitization, week 0. Sample treatment: therapeutic diphenylcyclopropenone sensitization with weekly scalp DPC. The source was whole blood, collected in connection with sensitization to the hapten diphenylcyclopropenone (DPC). These receptors were taken from a man aged 35-49 years with alopecia areata. Some clones in this sample may be carry-over from other donors' samples.

In its sample, this clonotype was seen many times. The rearrangement links TRBV20-1 to TRBJ1-3, with a possible D match to TRBD1 (5 bases). Deletions cut 5 bases from V and 2 bases from J, with 16 bases between. This CDR3 has 15 residues. Germline V gene lookup returns CDR1 DFQATT and CDR2 SNEGSKA (reference sequence). The CDR3 DNA reads as TGCAGTGCTGGATCAACCGGGGCCCCTGGAAACACCATATATTTT. Amino acids: CSAGSTGAPGNTIYF.

This clonotype occurred a few times. The chain is built from TRBV9 and TRBJ2-7; possibly TRBD1 for D (5 bases). The germline CDR1 and CDR2 sequences are SGDLS and YYNGEE. This CDR3 comprises 13 residues. The V end lost 3 bases, the J end lost 0 bases, and 7 bases lay between the germline ends. As DNA, the CDR3 is TGTGCCAGCAGCGAGGGGAACTCCTACGAGCAGTACTTC. This gives the protein CASSEGNSYEQYF.

There are many counts of this clonotype. The chain combines TRBV10-3 with TRBJ2-1; TRBD2 matches 10 bases. The CDR3 runs to 16 residues. In germline, CDR1 is ENHRY, CDR2 SYGVKD. V trimming: 5 bases; J trimming: 4 bases; junction bases outside the gene matches: 8. The chain's CDR3 is CAISPGASGGYNEQFF. CDR3 nucleotide sequence: TGTGCCATCAGTCCCGGGGCTAGCGGGGGTTACAATGAGCAGTTCTTC.

This clonotype has at least ten counts. The rearrangement joins TRBV14 to TRBJ2-3, with a weak D call TRBD1 (5 bases). Between the trimmed V and J ends, which lost 5 bases and 3 bases, there was a span of 15 bases. This CDR3 comprises 15 residues. Germline V lookup: CDR1 SGHDN, CDR2 FVKESK. CDR3 protein: CASSTLGAETDTQYF. For the CDR3, the DNA is TGTGCCAGCAGCACTTTAGGGGCTGAGACAGATACGCAGTATTTT.

This clonotype has just a few counts. The chain has TRBV19 and TRBJ1-5; D ambiguous. V was cut by 2 bases and J by 0 bases, with 8 bases left in between. The V gene's germline CDR1 is LNHDA and CDR2 SQIVND (reference sequence). The CDR3 spans 15 residues. In DNA form, the CDR3 reads TGTGCCAGTAGTATAACGTGGGATAGCAATCAGCCCCAGCATTTT. Protein: CASSITWDSNQPQHF.

V gene TRBV24-1 combines with J gene TRBJ2-1; D gene unclear. Per the germline V gene, CDR1 is KGHDR and CDR2 is SFDVKD. The V gene lost 0 bases and the J gene lost 3 bases, with 17 bases spanning the gap. The CDR3 sequence is 18 residues long. CDR3 nucleotide sequence: TGTGCCACCAGTGATTTGCGTCTGGCTAGGACGAACTACAATGAGCAGTTCTTC. It specifies CATSDLRLARTNYNEQFF.

This clonotype came up many times. The rearrangement links TRBV12-3 or TRBV12-4 to TRBJ2-2; D possibly corresponds to TRBD2 (5 bases). The CDR3 runs to 14 residues. The V gene lost 6 bases and the J gene lost 2 bases, with 10 bases spanning the gap. For the CDR3, the DNA is TGTGCCAGCAGGCTCCGGGGTAACACCGGGGAGCTGTTTTTT. This encodes CASRLRGNTGELFF.

There are many counts of this clonotype. The chain carries TRBV20-1 and TRBJ1-6, with D hard to call. Germline CDR1 and CDR2: DFQATT and SNEGSKA (reference sequence). The CDR3 is made up of 13 amino acids. The V end lost 3 bases, the J end lost 7 bases, and 10 bases lay between the germline ends. The CDR3 spells CSAREDLNSPLHF. The CDR3 DNA is TGCAGTGCTAGGGAGGATCTGAATTCACCCCTCCACTTT.

This clonotype has just a few counts. The V gene is TRBV5-4, the J gene TRBJ2-2, with D unclear. Germline V lookup: CDR1 SGHNT, CDR2 YYREEE (reference sequence). Trimming stripped 3 bases from V and 5 bases from J, with 11 bases between. The CDR3 covers 14 residues. CDR3 in DNA: TGTGCCAGCAGCTGGCCAGGAAAGACCGGGGAGCTGTTTTTT. This translates into CASSWPGKTGELFF.

This clonotype was counted only a few times. V is TRBV4-2 and J is TRBJ2-5, with TRBD1 matching 8 bases. Looked up from germline, CDR1 is LGHNA and CDR2 is YNFKEQ. The CDR3 totals 13 residues. Losses at the gene ends were 4 bases for V and 7 bases for J; bases not matched to a gene: 5. The CDR3 DNA reads TGTGCCAGCAGCCGAGGACAGGGTGGGACCCAGTACTTC. Translation: CASSRGQGGTQYF.

V is TRBV4-1 and J is TRBJ1-4, with D possibly being TRBD1 (5 bases). Germline V gives CDR1 MGHRA, CDR2 YSYEKL. The CDR3 length is 14 residues. V lost 4 bases, J lost 4 bases, and 10 bases lay in between. CDR3 bases: TGCGCCAGCAGCCCAGGGACTGGTAATGAAAAACTGTTTTTT. Translating it yields CASSPGTGNEKLFF.

The chain carries TRBV18 and TRBJ2-7, with D perhaps matching TRBD1 or TRBD2 (5 bases each). The CDR3 is 14 amino acids. Germline CDR1 KGHSH, CDR2 LQKENI. Trimming removed 4 bases at V and 3 bases at J, with 13 bases between. The CDR3 DNA follows: TGTGCCAGCTCACAGCCGGGGCGCGGCTACGAGCAGTACTTC. Translating it yields CASSQPGRGYEQYF.

This clonotype was detected ten times or more. The genes are TRBV4-2 and TRBJ2-7; TRBD2 might be the D (5 bases). Germline assignment: CDR1 LGHNA and CDR2 YNFKEQ. CDR3 length: 15 amino acids. Trimming left V 2 bases short and J 0 bases short, with 11 bases between. The DNA for the CDR3 is TGTGCCAGCAGCCAATTTAACGGGAACTCCTACGAGCAGTACTTC. Residues: CASSQFNGNSYEQYF.

The rearrangement links TRBV5-6 to TRBJ1-1; D unresolved. V dropped 0 bases and J dropped 8 bases, with 11 bases sitting between them. The V gene's germline CDR1 is SGHDT and CDR2 YYEEEE. The CDR3 runs 13 residues. CDR3 DNA sequence: TGTGCCAGCAGCTTGGGCTCCAGGTGGGAAGCTTTCTTT. Translation gives CASSLGSRWEAFF.

This clonotype was seen at least ten times. The V call is TRBV2, the J call TRBJ2-4, with D unresolved. V gave up 6 bases and J gave up 1 base, with 22 bases separating them. Germline V gene sequence: CDR1 SNHLY, CDR2 FYNNEI. The CDR3 extends over 18 amino acids. Written as DNA, the CDR3 is TGTGCCAGCAGCCCAAGAGCAGCCTACCAGCCTGCCAAAAACATTCAGTACTTC. Translated, it gives CASSPRAAYQPAKNIQYF.

At least ten counts were recorded for this clonotype. The chain recombines TRBV6-2 or TRBV6-3 with TRBJ1-1; unclear D gene. The V gene lost 3 bases and the J gene lost 7 bases, with 12 bases spanning the gap. CDR1 MNHEY and CDR2 SVGEGT come from the germline V gene. This CDR3 is built from 13 residues. CDR3 sequence (DNA): TGTGCCAGCAGTTATAGAGGGAAACTTGAAGCTTTCTTT. It yields the protein CASSYRGKLEAFF.

This rearrangement joins TRBV28 to TRBJ2-3, with D possibly TRBD1 on 5 matching bases. Germline V gene data show CDR1 as MDHEN and CDR2 as SYDVKM. The V end was cut by 3 bases, the J end by 2 bases, with 18 bases between. CDR3 size: 17 residues. CDR3 amino acids: CASSFVIGGAITDTQYF. The DNA for the CDR3 is TGTGCCAGCAGTTTTGTAATTGGTGGGGCGATCACAGATACGCAGTATTTT.

The chain couples TRBV24-1 to TRBJ2-3; D may be TRBD2 (5 bases). The CDR3 is made up of 13 amino acids. CDR1 and CDR2 (germline): KGHDR, SFDVKD. V lost 3 bases to trimming and J lost 11 bases, with 14 bases between them. The CDR3 bases are TGTGCCACCAGTGATGACTTTGCGGGTTTGCAGTATTTT. Its translation: CATSDDFAGLQYF.

V usage is TRBV7-9 and J usage is TRBJ2-7; possible D gene TRBD2, 6 bases. The germline V gene encodes CDR1 SEHNR and CDR2 FQNEAQ (reference sequence). The CDR3 has 17 amino acids. DNA for the CDR3: TGTGCCAGCAGCTTAGCGCAACAGGACTATAACTCCCACGAGCAGTACGTC. The encoded protein is CASSLAQQDYNSHEQYV.

This clonotype was seen many times. The V gene is TRBV7-2, the J gene TRBJ2-5, with no clear D. The CDR3 length is 13 residues. Germline V gene lookup returns CDR1 SGHTA and CDR2 FQGNSA. The V end lost 0 bases, the J end lost 3 bases, and 5 bases lay between the germline ends. CDR3 region: CASSLALEETQYF. For the CDR3, the DNA is TGTGCCAGCAGCTTAGCCTTGGAAGAGACCCAGTACTTC.

This clonotype was counted between two and nine times. The V and J genes are TRBV14 and TRBJ1-2; D remains ambiguous. Germline lookup yields CDR1 SGHDN and CDR2 FVKESK. Trimming cost V 1 base and J 2 bases, with 8 bases left between them. There are 14 residues in the CDR3. The CDR3 DNA reads as TGTGCCAGCAGCCAAGGCGGGTCCAACTATGGCTACACCTTC. It codes for CASSQGGSNYGYTF.

This clonotype was seen more than once but under ten times. J is TRBJ2-1 and V is TRBV9, with TRBD2 as a possible D gene (5 bases). CDR3 size: 12 residues. Trimming pared 4 bases from V and 5 bases from J, leaving 7 bases between. CDR1 and CDR2 from the germline V gene are SGDLS and YYNGEE. CDR3 sequence (DNA): TGTGCCAGCAGCCCGGGGAACAATGAGCAGTTCTTC. Translating it yields CASSPGNNEQFF.

This clonotype was counted ten times or more. The chain joins TRBV29-1 to TRBJ2-7, with 8 bases matching TRBD2. V trimming: 3 bases; J trimming: 8 bases; junction bases outside the gene matches: 15. Germline loops: CDR1 SQVTM, CDR2 ANQGSEA. This CDR3 contains 15 residues. DNA for the CDR3: TGCAGCGTTGAGCCGGGACTAGACGGATTCAGTAAGCAGTACTTC. The encoded protein is CSVEPGLDGFSKQYF.

This clonotype has more than one count but fewer than ten. The chain links TRBV14 to TRBJ2-1; 8 bases match TRBD2. Germline V gives CDR1 SGHDN, CDR2 FVKESK. The CDR3 runs to 15 residues. V was pared by 5 bases and J by 3 bases, with 6 bases of the junction left unmatched. In nucleotides, the CDR3 is TGTGCCAGCAGCATACGGGAGGGCCGCTACAATGAGCAGTTCTTC. This sequence encodes CASSIREGRYNEQFF.

This clonotype was seen more than once but under ten times. The V call is TRBV15, the J call TRBJ2-3; 10 nucleotides agree with TRBD1. The length of the CDR3 is 15 residues. Per the germline V gene, CDR1 is LNHNV and CDR2 is YYDKDF (reference sequence). V was pared by 6 bases and J by 4 bases, with 7 bases of the junction left unmatched. The CDR3 coding sequence is TGTGCCACCAGTTCTCGGGACAGGGGTCCAGATACGCAGTATTTT. Protein product: CATSSRDRGPDTQYF.

At least ten counts were recorded for this clonotype. The chain uses TRBV29-1 and TRBJ2-5, with D perhaps matching TRBD1 (6 bases). Trimming shortened V by 6 bases and J by 4 bases, and 15 bases separated the two germline ends. The V gene's germline CDR1 is SQVTM and CDR2 ANQGSEA. This CDR3 comprises 13 residues. Here the CDR3 reads CSVLQGFRETQYF. The CDR3 DNA reads as TGCAGCGTCCTACAGGGATTCCGAGAGACCCAGTACTTC.

This clonotype was found many times. The chain recombines TRBV6-5 with TRBJ2-4; no definite D call. Trimming shortened V by 5 bases and J by 0 bases, and 11 bases separated the two germline ends. Germline V CDR1 and CDR2: MNHEY, SVGAGI. The CDR3 is made up of 15 amino acids. The CDR3 region is CASSRVELAKNIQYF. For the CDR3, the DNA is TGTGCCAGCAGTAGGGTCGAGCTAGCCAAAAACATTCAGTACTTC.

This clonotype has a handful of counts. The chain combines TRBV19 with TRBJ2-1; 10 bases map to TRBD2. The germline V gene has CDR1 LNHDA and CDR2 SQIVND (reference sequence). V dropped 6 bases and J dropped 0; count of bases not matched to a gene: 11. The CDR3 contains 18 residues. CDR3 DNA sequence: TGTGCCAGTAGGGAGCTAGCGGGAGACCTCAGCTCCTACAATGAGCAGTTCTTC. Translating it yields CASRELAGDLSSYNEQFF.

The sample holds a few counts of this clonotype. V gene TRBV18 combines with J gene TRBJ1-3; possible D gene TRBD1, 6 bases. CDR1 and CDR2 from the germline V gene are KGHSH and LQKENI. Trimming took off 2 bases at V and 0 bases at J, with 14 bases between the two ends. CDR3 size: 17 residues. CDR3 residues: CASSPNLQGGSGNTIYF. CDR3 DNA sequence: TGTGCCAGCTCACCAAATCTACAGGGTGGCTCTGGAAACACCATATATTTT.

This clonotype was detected ten times or more. The rearrangement uses TRBV9 and TRBJ1-2; 10 bases are a match to TRBD1. Trimming took 0 bases from V and 4 from J; bases not matched to a gene: 3. CDR1 and CDR2 (germline): SGDLS, YYNGEE. CDR3 length: 15 residues. This CDR3 reads CASSVEGDRGYGYTF. CDR3 nucleotides: TGTGCCAGCAGCGTAGAGGGGGACAGGGGCTATGGCTACACCTTC.

J is TRBJ2-7 and V is TRBV6-2 or TRBV6-3; D not resolved. Per germline, CDR1 MNHEY and CDR2 SVGEGT. V lost 0 bases and J 11 bases, leaving 11 bases between the germline ends. The CDR3 loop spans 12 amino acids. The CDR3 bases are TGTGCCAGCAGTTACTCGGCGAGCCGGGAGTACTTC. Its translation is CASSYSASREYF.

In its sample, this clonotype was seen many times. The rearrangement joins TRBV29-1 to TRBJ2-2; no clear D. Between the trimmed V and J ends, which lost 5 bases and 0 bases, there was a span of 13 bases. Looked up from germline, CDR1 is SQVTM and CDR2 is ANQGSEA. The CDR3 is made up of 15 amino acids. CDR3 nucleotides: TGCAGCGTTCGCCCGGAGCCCGCGAACACCGGGGAGCTGTTTTTT. Its protein is CSVRPEPANTGELFF.